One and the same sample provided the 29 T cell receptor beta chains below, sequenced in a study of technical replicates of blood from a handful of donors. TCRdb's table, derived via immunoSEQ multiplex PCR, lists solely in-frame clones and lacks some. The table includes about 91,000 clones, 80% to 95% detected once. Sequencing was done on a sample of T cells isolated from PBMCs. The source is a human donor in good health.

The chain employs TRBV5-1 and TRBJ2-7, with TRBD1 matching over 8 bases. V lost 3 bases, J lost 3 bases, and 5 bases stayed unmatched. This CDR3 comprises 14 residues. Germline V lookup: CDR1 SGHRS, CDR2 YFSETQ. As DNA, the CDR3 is TGCGCCAGCAGCTGGAGGACAGGGAGCTACGAGCAGTACTTC. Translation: CASSWRTGSYEQYF.

The CDR3 here is CASSPYGNTGELFF. The CDR3 DNA follows: TGTGCCAGCAGTCCTTACGGGAACACCGGGGAGCTGTTTTTT. V gene TRBV27 combines with J gene TRBJ2-2; D remains unclear. Trimming removed 5 bases from V and 1 base from J, with 8 bases in between. Germline CDR1 reads MNHEY; CDR2 reads SMNVEV (reference sequence). This CDR3 contains 14 residues.

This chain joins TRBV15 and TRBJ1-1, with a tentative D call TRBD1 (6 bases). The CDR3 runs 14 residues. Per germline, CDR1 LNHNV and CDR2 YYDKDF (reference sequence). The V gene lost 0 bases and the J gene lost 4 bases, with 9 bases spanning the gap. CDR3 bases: TGTGCCACCAGCAGAGATGGGGGCAGCACTGAAGCTTTCTTT. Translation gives CATSRDGGSTEAFF. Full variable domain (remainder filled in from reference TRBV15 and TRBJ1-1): DAMVIQNPRYQVTQFGKPVTLSCSQTLNHNVMYWYQQKSSQAPKLLFHYYDKDFNNEADTPDNFQSRRPNTSFCFLDIRSPGLGDTAMYLCATSRDGGSTEAFFGQGTRLTVV.

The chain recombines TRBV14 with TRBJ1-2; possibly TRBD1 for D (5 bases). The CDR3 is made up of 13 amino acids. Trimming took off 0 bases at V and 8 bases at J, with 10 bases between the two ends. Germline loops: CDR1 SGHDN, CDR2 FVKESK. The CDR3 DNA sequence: TGTGCCAGCAGCCAAGATAGGGGTTACGGCTACACCTTC. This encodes CASSQDRGYGYTF.

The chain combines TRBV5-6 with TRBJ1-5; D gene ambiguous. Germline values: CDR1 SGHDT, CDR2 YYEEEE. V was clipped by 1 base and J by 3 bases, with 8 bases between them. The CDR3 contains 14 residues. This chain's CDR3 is CASSLRGPNQPQHF. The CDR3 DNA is TGTGCCAGCAGCTTGCGAGGGCCCAATCAGCCCCAGCATTTT.

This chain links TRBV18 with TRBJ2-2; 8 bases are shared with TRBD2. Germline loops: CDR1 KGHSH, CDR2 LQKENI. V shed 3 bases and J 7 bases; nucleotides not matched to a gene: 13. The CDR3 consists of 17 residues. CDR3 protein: CASSPEWERERNGELFF. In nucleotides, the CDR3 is TGTGCCAGCTCACCCGAATGGGAGCGGGAGCGGAACGGGGAGCTGTTTTTT.

In nucleotides, the CDR3 is TGTGCCAGCAGCGGTAGCGCTCGGGGTGTCACCGGGGAGCTGTTTTTT. Its protein is CASSGSARGVTGELFF. The V gene is TRBV9, the J gene TRBJ2-2; a possible D gene is TRBD2 (5 bases). This CDR3 is 16 amino acids long. V was shortened by 3 bases and J by 4 bases, with 16 bases between the two germline ends. CDR1 is SGDLS and CDR2 is YYNGEE in the germline V gene.

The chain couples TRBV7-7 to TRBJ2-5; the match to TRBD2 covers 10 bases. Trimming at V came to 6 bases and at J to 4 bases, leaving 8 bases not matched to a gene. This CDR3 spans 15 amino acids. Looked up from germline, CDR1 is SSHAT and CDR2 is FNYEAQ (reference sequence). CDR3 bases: TGTGCCAGCAGAGCAGGAGCGGGAGGGGGAGAGACCCAGTACTTC. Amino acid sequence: CASRAGAGGGETQYF.

The CDR3 sequence: CSAHTGGEQYF. CDR3 coding DNA: TGCAGTGCCCATACAGGGGGCGAGCAGTACTTC. The chain recombines TRBV20-1 with TRBJ2-7; 8 nucleotides match TRBD1. Germline V gene sequence: CDR1 DFQATT, CDR2 SNEGSKA (reference sequence). This CDR3 has 11 residues. V trimming: 6 bases; J trimming: 6 bases; junction bases outside the gene matches: 4.

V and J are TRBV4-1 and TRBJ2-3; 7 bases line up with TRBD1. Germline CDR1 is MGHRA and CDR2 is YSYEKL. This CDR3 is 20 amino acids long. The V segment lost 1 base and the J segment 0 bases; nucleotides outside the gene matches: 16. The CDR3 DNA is TGCGCCAGCAGCCAAGTTGACAGGGTAAGGGTTCCCCTCAGCACAGATACGCAGTATTTT. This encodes CASSQVDRVRVPLSTDTQYF.

CDR3 sequence: CASSFFPREAASYEQYF. The CDR3 nucleotides are TGCGCCAGCAGCTTCTTCCCGAGGGAAGCGGCCTCCTACGAGCAGTACTTC. The J gene is TRBJ2-7, the V gene TRBV5-1, with a possible D match to TRBD2 (5 bases). Trimming removed 2 bases from V and 0 bases from J, with 18 bases in between. The germline gives CDR1 SGHRS, CDR2 YFSETQ. The CDR3 loop spans 17 amino acids.

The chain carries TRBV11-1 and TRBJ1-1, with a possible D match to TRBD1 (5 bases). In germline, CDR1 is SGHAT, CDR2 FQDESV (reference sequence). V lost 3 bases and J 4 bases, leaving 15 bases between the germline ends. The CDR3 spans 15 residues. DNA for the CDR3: TGTGCCAGCAGCTTCCAGACGCGGGGGGTCACTGAAGCTTTCTTT. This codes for CASSFQTRGVTEAFF.

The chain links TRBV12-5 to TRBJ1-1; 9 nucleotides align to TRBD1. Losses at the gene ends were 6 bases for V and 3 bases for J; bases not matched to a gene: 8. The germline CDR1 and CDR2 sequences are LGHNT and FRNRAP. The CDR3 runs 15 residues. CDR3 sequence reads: CASGQGQGRDTEAFF. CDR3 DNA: TGTGCTAGTGGACAGGGACAGGGTAGGGACACTGAAGCTTTCTTT.

The CDR3 DNA is TGTGCCAGCAGCTTCCTTCCTAGCGGTAGCACAGATACGCAGTATTTT. Encoded protein: CASSFLPSGSTDTQYF. The J gene is TRBJ2-3, the V gene TRBV7-9; 7 bases match TRBD2. Germline V CDR1 and CDR2: SEHNR, FQNEAQ (reference sequence). The CDR3 runs 16 residues. V shed 3 bases and J 0 bases; nucleotides not matched to a gene: 6. The full variable domain, completed using reference TRBV7-9 and TRBJ2-3, is DTGVSQNPRHKITKRGQNVTFRCDPISEHNRLYWYRQTLGQGPEFLTYFQNEAQLEKSRLLSDRFSAERPKGSFSTLEIQRTEQGDSAMYLCASSFLPSGSTDTQYFGPGTRLTVL.

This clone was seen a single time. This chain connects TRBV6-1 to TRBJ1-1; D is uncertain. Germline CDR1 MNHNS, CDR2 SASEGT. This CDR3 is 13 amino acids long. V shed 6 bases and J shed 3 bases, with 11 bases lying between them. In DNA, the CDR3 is TGTGCCAGCAGATCCGAGGGAGACACTGAAGCTTTCTTT. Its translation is CASRSEGDTEAFF.

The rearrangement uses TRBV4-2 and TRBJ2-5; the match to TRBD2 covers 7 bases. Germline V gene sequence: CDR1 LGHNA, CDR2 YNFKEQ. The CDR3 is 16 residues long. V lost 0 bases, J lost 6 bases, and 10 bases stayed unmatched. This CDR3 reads CASSQDHGGSGKTQYF. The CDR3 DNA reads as TGTGCCAGCAGCCAAGACCACGGCGGGAGTGGGAAGACCCAGTACTTC.

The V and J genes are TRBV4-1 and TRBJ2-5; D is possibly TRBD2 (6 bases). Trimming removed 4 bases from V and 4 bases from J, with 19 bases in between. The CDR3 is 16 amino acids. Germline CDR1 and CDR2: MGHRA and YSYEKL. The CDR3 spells CASSPSNRGEGETQYF. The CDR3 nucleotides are TGCGCCAGCAGCCCCTCTAACCGCGGGGAAGGAGAGACCCAGTACTTC.

The CDR3 loop reads CSVRQGLYEQYF. The CDR3, as DNA: TGCAGCGTTCGACAGGGGCTCTACGAGCAGTACTTC. The V and J genes are TRBV29-1 and TRBJ2-7; 8 bases agree with TRBD1. CDR3 length: 12 residues. After removal of 5 bases from V and 3 bases from J, the junction contained 3 bases not matched to a gene. CDR1 SQVTM and CDR2 ANQGSEA come from the germline V gene.

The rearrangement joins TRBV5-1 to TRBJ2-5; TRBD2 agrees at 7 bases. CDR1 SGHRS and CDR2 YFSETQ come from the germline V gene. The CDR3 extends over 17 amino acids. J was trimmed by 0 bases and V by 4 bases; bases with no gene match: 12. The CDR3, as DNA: TGCGCCAGCAGCATTGGTAATAGCGGGTCATACCAAGAGACCCAGTACTTC. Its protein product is CASSIGNSGSYQETQYF.

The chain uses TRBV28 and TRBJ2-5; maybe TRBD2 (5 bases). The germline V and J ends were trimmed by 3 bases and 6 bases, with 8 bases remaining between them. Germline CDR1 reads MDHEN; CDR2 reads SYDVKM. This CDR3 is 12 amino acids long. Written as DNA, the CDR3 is TGTGCCAGCAGTTTCGGGGTGAAGACCCAGTACTTC. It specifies CASSFGVKTQYF.

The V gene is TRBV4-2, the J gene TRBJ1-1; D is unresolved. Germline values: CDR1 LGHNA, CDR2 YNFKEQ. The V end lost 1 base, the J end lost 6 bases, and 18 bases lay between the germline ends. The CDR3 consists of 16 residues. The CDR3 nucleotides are TGTGCCAGCAGCCAAGCGAAGCGGCAATTGAGGGCTGAAGCTTTCTTT. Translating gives CASSQAKRQLRAEAFF.

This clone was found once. The CDR3 sequence: CASSPRLGQSYEQYF. The CDR3 bases are TGTGCCAGCAGCCCCCGTCTCGGACAGTCCTACGAGCAGTACTTC. The rearrangement uses TRBV7-9 and TRBJ2-7; TRBD1 is a possible D gene (6 bases). This CDR3 has 15 residues. V lost 5 bases and J 1 base, leaving 15 bases between the germline ends. CDR1 is SEHNR, CDR2 FQNEAQ, per germline (reference sequence). Together with reference TRBV7-9 and TRBJ2-7, the CDR3 gives the full variable domain: DTGVSQNPRHKITKRGQNVTFRCDPISEHNRLYWYRQTLGQGPEFLTYFQNEAQLEKSRLLSDRFSAERPKGSFSTLEIQRTEQGDSAMYLCASSPRLGQSYEQYFGPGTRLTVT.

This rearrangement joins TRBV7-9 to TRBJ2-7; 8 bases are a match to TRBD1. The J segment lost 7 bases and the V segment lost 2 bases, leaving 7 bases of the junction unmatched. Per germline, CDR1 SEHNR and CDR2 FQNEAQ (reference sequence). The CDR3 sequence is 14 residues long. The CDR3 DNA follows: TGTGCCAGCAGCTTAAGGGACAGGCCAAGAGAGCAGTACTTC. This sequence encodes CASSLRDRPREQYF.

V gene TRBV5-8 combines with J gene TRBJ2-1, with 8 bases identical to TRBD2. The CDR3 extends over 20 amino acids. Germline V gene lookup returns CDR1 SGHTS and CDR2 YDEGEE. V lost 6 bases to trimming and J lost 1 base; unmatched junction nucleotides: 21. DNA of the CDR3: TGTGCCAGCACTGACCCGATCACTCAACCTACTAGCGGATCCTACAATGAGCAGTTCTTC. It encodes CASTDPITQPTSGSYNEQFF.

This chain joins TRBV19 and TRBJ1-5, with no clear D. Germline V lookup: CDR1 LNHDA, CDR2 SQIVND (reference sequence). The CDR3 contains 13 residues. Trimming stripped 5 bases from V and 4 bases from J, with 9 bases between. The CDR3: CASSPRINQPQHF. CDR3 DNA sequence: TGTGCCAGTAGTCCCAGAATTAATCAGCCCCAGCATTTT.

The CDR3 spells CASSVGQGQTEAFF. The CDR3 DNA sequence: TGTGCCAGCAGCGTCGGACAGGGGCAAACTGAAGCTTTCTTT. This sequence joins TRBV11-2 and TRBJ1-1, with TRBD1 matching 9 bases. V trimming: 5 bases; J trimming: 5 bases; junction bases outside the gene matches: 6. The CDR3 contains 14 residues. CDR1 SGHAT and CDR2 FQNNGV come from the germline V gene.

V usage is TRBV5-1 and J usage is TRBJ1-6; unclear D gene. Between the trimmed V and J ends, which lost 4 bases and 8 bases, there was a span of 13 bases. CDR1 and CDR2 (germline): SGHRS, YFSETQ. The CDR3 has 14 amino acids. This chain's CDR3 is CASSRADGDSPLHF. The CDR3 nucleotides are TGCGCCAGCAGCCGGGCGGACGGGGATTCACCCCTCCACTTT. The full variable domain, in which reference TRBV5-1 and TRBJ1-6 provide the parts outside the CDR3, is KAGVTQTPRYLIKTRGQQVTLSCSPISGHRSVSWYQQTPGQGLQFLFEYFSETQRNKGNFPGRFSGRQFSNSRSEMNVSTLELGDSALYLCASSRADGDSPLHFGNGTRLTVT.

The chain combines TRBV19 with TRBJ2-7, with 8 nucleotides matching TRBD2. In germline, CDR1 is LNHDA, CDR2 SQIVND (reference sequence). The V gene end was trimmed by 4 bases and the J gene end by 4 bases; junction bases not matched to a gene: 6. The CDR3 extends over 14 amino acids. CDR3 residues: CASSTPGGLYEQYF. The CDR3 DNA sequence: TGTGCCAGTAGTACCCCGGGAGGGCTGTACGAGCAGTACTTC.

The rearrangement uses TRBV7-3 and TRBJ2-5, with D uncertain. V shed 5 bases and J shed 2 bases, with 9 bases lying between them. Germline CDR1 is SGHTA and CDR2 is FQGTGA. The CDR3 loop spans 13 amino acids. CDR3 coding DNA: TGTGCCAGCAGCCTATACCCTCAAGAGACCCAGTACTTC. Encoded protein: CASSLYPQETQYF.